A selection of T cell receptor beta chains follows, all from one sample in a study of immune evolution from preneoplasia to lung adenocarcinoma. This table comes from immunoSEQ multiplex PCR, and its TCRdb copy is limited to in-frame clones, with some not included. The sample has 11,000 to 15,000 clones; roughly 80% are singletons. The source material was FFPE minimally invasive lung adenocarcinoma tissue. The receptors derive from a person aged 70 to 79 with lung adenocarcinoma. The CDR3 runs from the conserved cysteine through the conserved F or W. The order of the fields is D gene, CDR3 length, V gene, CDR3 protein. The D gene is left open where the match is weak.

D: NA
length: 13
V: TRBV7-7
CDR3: CASSLGVNTEVFF

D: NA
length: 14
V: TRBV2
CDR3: CASRTSGSGNTIYF

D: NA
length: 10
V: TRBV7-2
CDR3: CASTGNEQFF

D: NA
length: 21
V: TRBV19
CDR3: CASSIRSNEGVLSWRNTEAFF

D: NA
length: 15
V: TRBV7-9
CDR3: CASSSGGRGNYGYTF

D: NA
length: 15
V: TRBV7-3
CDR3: CASSPGVRGNYGYTF

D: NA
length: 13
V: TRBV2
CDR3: CASSRTDYNEQFF

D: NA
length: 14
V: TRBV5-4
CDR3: CASSPERSADTQYF

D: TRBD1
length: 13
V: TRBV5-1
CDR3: CASTGQGPYEQYF

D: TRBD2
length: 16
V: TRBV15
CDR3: CATSREKAGAQETQYF

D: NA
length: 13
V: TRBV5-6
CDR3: CASSLVGVYEQYF

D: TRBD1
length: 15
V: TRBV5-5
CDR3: CASSPTLDRDTEAFF

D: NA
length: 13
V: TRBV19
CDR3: CASSRNGYPEAFF

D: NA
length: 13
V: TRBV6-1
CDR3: CASRGGGNEKLFF

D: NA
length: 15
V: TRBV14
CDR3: CASSQEALGWEKLFF

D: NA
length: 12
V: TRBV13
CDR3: CASSQTLYGYTF

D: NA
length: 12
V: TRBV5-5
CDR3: CASSFLNTEAFF

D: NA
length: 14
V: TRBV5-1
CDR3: CASSPGYSNQPQHF

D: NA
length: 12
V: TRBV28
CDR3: CASSLKGTEAFF

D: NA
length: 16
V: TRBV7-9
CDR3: CASSLAMGQGGQPQHF

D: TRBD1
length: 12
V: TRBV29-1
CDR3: CSGQGRDEKLFF

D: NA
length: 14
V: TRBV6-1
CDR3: CASSEVRISYEQYF

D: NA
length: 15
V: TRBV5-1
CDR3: CASSLDGGSNQPQHF

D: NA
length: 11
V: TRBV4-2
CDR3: CASSQAYGYTF

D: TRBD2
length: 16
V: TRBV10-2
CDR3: CASGGAGTSGTDTQYF

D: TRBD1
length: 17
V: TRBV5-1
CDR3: CASSFYGTANSGNTIYF

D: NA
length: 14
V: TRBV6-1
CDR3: CASSEGMKRYGYTF

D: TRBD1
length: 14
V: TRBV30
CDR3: CAWSVLATGGEQYF

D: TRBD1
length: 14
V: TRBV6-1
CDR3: CASKGTVLNQPQHF

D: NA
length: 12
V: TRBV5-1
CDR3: CASSLGRDEQFF

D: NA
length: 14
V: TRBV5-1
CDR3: CASSLDGPSGTQYF

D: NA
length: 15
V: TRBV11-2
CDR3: CASSQNWADPYEQYF

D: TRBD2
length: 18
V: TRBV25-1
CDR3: CASSEDGRGVPGTDTQYF

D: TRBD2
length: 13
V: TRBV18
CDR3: CASSPLAGAEQFF

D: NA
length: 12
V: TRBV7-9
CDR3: CASSPPRYEQFF

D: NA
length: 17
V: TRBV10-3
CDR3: CAISVWRGGANTGELFF

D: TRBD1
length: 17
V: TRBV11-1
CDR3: CVSSLVPGQSSGNTIYF

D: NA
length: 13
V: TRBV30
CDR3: CAWSVQLNEKLFF

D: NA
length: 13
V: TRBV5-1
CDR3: CASSTTATDTQYF

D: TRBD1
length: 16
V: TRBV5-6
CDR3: CASSLVGTGRFNEQFF

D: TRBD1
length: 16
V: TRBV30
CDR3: CAWATWDRGRGQPQHF